This TCR beta chain was documented in a study of regulatory T cells in long-lasting Graves disease. This sample's time point: newly diagnosed GD, antithyroid drugs for less than 3 months. Generation of the TCR library employed RNA extracted from PBMCs. Looked up from germline, CDR1 is SGHAT and CDR2 is FQNNGV. V lost 7 bases and J 9 bases, leaving 13 bases between the germline ends. The length of the CDR3 is 12 residues. Combining iRepertoire HTBI primers with Arm-PCR of CDR3 regions, the authors built TCR beta libraries. TCRdb called the multiplex PCR reads again in MiXCR, with one record for every CDR3 protein. The data show approximately 480,000 distinct CDR3 sequences, 15% to 20% seen once. Many counts were recorded for this clonotype. The sample also formed part of further work on T cells in Graves' hyperthyroidism and ophthalmopathy.

This clonotype was sampled from a man aged 35 to 55 with Graves disease. The sequenced sample was peripheral blood mononuclear cells (PBMCs), obtained at new diagnosis, from a patient treated with antithyroid drugs. V and J are TRBV11-2 and TRBJ2-1, with a tentative D call TRBD2 (5 bases). CDR3: CASTLGESEQFF. CDR3 DNA: TGTGCCAGCACCCTCGGGGAGTCTGAGCAGTTCTTC.